The 13 T cell receptor beta chains listed next were all sequenced from one sample in a study of vaccination effects on CD4 cells after COVID-19. Produced via immunoSEQ multiplex PCR; TCRdb's table is partial and in-frame only. Of some 41,000 clones listed, around three quarters are singletons. Antigen-specific CD4+ T cells expanded by the ViraFEST assay with viral peptide pools were then sequenced. Scientists isolated CD4+ T cells after a roughly 10-day culture period ended. Vaccine recipients, nucleocapsid antibody negative, had no prior SARS-CoV-2 infection. These TCRs are of unknown antigen specificity. This specimen consisted of CD4+ T cells from PBMCs cultured with SARS-CoV-2 spike peptides, obtained before COVID-19 vaccination. Receptors were obtained from a human donor who received a COVID-19 vaccine.

The chain combines TRBV4-1 with TRBJ2-6; 7 nucleotides agree with TRBD1. The CDR3 has 21 residues. Germline CDR1 MGHRA, CDR2 YSYEKL. The J segment lost 0 bases and the V segment lost 5 bases, leaving 19 bases of the junction unmatched. The CDR3 here is CASSARSMTGLLSSGANVLTF. DNA for the CDR3: TGCGCCAGCAGCGCCAGATCCATGACAGGGTTACTATCCTCTGGGGCCAACGTCCTGACTTTC.

This chain joins TRBV7-8 and TRBJ2-7, with 8 bases identical to TRBD1. Unmatched junction bases numbered 10, after V lost 5 bases and J lost 1 base. The CDR3 extends over 16 amino acids. Germline loops: CDR1 SGHVS, CDR2 FQNEAQ. DNA for the CDR3: TGTGCCAGCAGCCGAGGGGACAGGTGGTTGTCCTACGAGCAGTACGTC. It is translated as CASSRGDRWLSYEQYV.

V is TRBV4-1 and J is TRBJ1-1; 9 positions match TRBD1. Trimming cost V 3 bases and J 4 bases; bases outside gene matches: 9. The CDR3 sequence is 16 residues long. In germline, CDR1 is MGHRA, CDR2 YSYEKL. CDR3 in amino acids: CASSHLVTGGATEAFF. In DNA, the CDR3 is TGCGCCAGCAGCCACCTAGTGACAGGGGGGGCCACTGAAGCTTTCTTT.

This clone was detected only once. The rearrangement joins TRBV18 to TRBJ2-2; no firm D call. V gave up 1 base and J gave up 6 bases, with 12 bases separating them. CDR3 length: 15 amino acids. Germline V gives CDR1 KGHSH, CDR2 LQKENI. CDR3 sequence: CASSPQSIVAGELFF. The CDR3 nucleotides read TGTGCCAGCTCACCACAGTCAATCGTGGCCGGGGAGCTGTTTTTT.

The J gene is TRBJ1-4, the V gene TRBV21-1; the table calls TRBD1, which could not be checked here. TRBV21-1 is described as a pseudogene. This CDR3 contains 13 residues. CDR3 coding DNA: TGTGCCAGCAGCATGGGGCGTAATGAAAAACTGTTTTTT. It encodes CASSMGRNEKLFF.

The chain employs TRBV18 and TRBJ2-3, with 9 bases lining up with TRBD1. CDR1 KGHSH and CDR2 LQKENI come from the germline V gene. The CDR3 is made up of 17 amino acids. Germline trimming cut 2 bases from V and 1 base from J; bases unmatched to any gene: 7. Here the CDR3 reads CASSPKAGQGGTDTQYF. CDR3 in DNA: TGTGCCAGCTCACCAAAAGCGGGACAGGGAGGCACAGATACGCAGTATTTT.

The chain couples TRBV7-3 to TRBJ2-2; D call uncertain. The CDR3 consists of 13 residues. CDR1 SGHTA and CDR2 FQGTGA come from the germline V gene. Trimming left V 1 base short and J 8 bases short, with 8 bases between. CDR3 residues: CASSLNIAGELFF. DNA for the CDR3: TGTGCCAGCAGCTTAAATATAGCTGGGGAGCTGTTTTTT. The full variable domain, with the rest looked up from reference TRBV7-3 and TRBJ2-2, is GAGVSQTPSNKVTEKGKYVELRCDPISGHTALYWYRQSLGQGPEFLIYFQGTGAADDSGLPNDRFFAVRPEGSVSTLKIQRTERGDSAVYLCASSLNIAGELFFGEGSRLTVL.

This clone was found a few times. This sequence joins TRBV18 and TRBJ1-4; D is unresolved. Germline loops: CDR1 KGHSH, CDR2 LQKENI. V shed 3 bases and J shed 3 bases, with 11 bases lying between them. This CDR3 comprises 15 residues. The CDR3 spells CASSPAVSANEKLFF. In nucleotides, the CDR3 is TGTGCCAGCTCACCGGCGGTGTCGGCTAATGAAAAACTGTTTTTT.

The rearrangement joins TRBV11-3 to TRBJ2-5; D is ambiguous. Trimming took off 5 bases at V and 1 base at J, with 8 bases between the two ends. The CDR3 has 13 amino acids. In germline, CDR1 is SGHNT, CDR2 YENEEA. The CDR3 loop is CASSPRGQETQYF. CDR3 nucleotide sequence: TGTGCCAGCAGCCCGCGCGGCCAAGAGACCCAGTACTTC.

The J gene is TRBJ1-4, the V gene TRBV4-1, with TRBD1 matching 7 bases. Germline assignment: CDR1 MGHRA and CDR2 YSYEKL. The CDR3 consists of 16 residues. With 0 bases clipped from V and 8 bases from J, the junction kept 9 bases outside the gene matches. The CDR3 DNA is TGCGCCAGCAGCCAAGAGAGGAGACAGGGTGGCGAAAAACTGTTTTTT. Its protein product is CASSQERRQGGEKLFF.

The CDR3 loop reads CASSRLGIVDEQFF. The CDR3 DNA sequence: TGCGCCAGCAGCCGACTTGGGATTGTGGATGAGCAGTTCTTC. The chain uses TRBV4-3 and TRBJ2-1, with D unclear. This CDR3 is 14 amino acids long. Germline CDR1 and CDR2: LGHNA and YSLEER. Trimming removed 4 bases from V and 8 bases from J, with 15 bases in between.

The chain is built from TRBV19 and TRBJ1-3; D is uncertain. The CDR3 sequence is 14 residues long. Germline CDR1 reads LNHDA; CDR2 reads SQIVND (reference sequence). V was cut by 5 bases and J by 1 base, with 9 bases left in between. CDR3 loop: CASSLTYSGNTIYF. The DNA for the CDR3 is TGTGCCAGTAGTCTCACGTATTCTGGAAACACCATATATTTT. The full variable domain, rest sourced from reference TRBV19 and TRBJ1-3, is DGGITQSPKYLFRKEGQNVTLSCEQNLNHDAMYWYRQDPGQGLRLIYYSQIVNDFQKGDIAEGYSVSREKKESFPLTVTSAQKNPTAFYLCASSLTYSGNTIYFGEGSWLTVV.

V is TRBV5-1 and J is TRBJ2-1; TRBD2 matches at 11 bases. The CDR3 is made up of 18 amino acids. Germline V CDR1 and CDR2: SGHRS, YFSETQ. V trimming: 0 bases; J trimming: 4 bases; junction bases outside the gene matches: 9. CDR3: CASSLVASGGSGYNEQFF. CDR3 bases: TGCGCCAGCAGCTTGGTGGCTAGCGGGGGGTCGGGATACAATGAGCAGTTCTTC.